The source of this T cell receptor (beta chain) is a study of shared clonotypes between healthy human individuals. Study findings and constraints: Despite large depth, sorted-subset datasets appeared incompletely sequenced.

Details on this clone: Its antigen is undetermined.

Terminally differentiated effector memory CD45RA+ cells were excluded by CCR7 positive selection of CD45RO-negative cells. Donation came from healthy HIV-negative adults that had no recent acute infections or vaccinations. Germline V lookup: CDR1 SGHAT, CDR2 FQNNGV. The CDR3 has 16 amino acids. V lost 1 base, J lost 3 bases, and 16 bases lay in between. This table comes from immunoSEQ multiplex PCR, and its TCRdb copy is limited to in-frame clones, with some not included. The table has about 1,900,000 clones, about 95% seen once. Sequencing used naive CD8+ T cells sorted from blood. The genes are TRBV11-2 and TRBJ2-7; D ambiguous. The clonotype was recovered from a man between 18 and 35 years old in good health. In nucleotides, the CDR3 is TGTGCCAGCAGCTTAGTAAGTGGCCAGGCAATCTACGAGCAGTACTTC. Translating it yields CASSLVSGQAIYEQYF. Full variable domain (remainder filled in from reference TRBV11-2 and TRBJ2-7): EAGVAQSPRYKIIEKRQSVAFWCNPISGHATLYWYQQILGQGPKLLIQFQNNGVVDDSQLPKDRFSAERLKGVDSTLKIQPAKLEDSAVYLCASSLVSGQAIYEQYFGPGTRLTVT.